This T cell receptor (beta chain) is drawn from a study of OX40 agonist ivuxolimab in advanced cancers. On the study more broadly: Ivuxolimab is an agonistic anti-OX40 (CD134) antibody, and patients were treated with it. Every patient in dose escalation had hepatocellular carcinoma, melanoma, renal cell or head and neck cancer.

Comment on this clone: Antigen unknown.

General observations from the study: Compared with others, partial responders at 0.1-3.0 mg/kg displayed clonal expansion among the lowest. The study observed clonal expansion of CD4+ and CD8+ blood T cells by week 6 at 0.1 to 3.0 mg/kg.

The repertoire was sequenced with immunoSEQ multiplex PCR; TCRdb's copy has only in-frame clones and lacks some. In the table there are roughly 79,000 clones, around 92% of which are singletons. This CDR3 is 14 amino acids long. V was cut by 10 bases and J by 4 bases, with 17 bases left in between. The germline V gene encodes CDR1 SGHVS and CDR2 FQNEAQ. This receptor was identified in an adult with an advanced solid tumor such as melanoma, head and neck, liver or kidney cancer. The input for sequencing was CD4+ or CD8+ T cells sorted from blood, taken in a trial of the OX40 agonist ivuxolimab. The rearrangement joins TRBV7-8 to TRBJ2-1, with no clear D. The CDR3 sequence: CATRLIGSYNEQFF. CDR3 in DNA: TGTGCCACACGTTTGATAGGTTCGTACAATGAGCAGTTCTTC.